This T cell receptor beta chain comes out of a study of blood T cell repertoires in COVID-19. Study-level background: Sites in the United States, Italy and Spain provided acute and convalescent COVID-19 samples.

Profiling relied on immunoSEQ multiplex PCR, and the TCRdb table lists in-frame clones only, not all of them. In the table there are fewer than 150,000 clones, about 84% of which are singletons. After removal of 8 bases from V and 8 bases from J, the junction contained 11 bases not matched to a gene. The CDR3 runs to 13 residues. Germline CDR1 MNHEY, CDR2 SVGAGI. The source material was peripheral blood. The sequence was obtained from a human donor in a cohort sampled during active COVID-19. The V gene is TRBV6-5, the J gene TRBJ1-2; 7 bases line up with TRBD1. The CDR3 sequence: CASGKTGEAGYTF. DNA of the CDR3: TGTGCCAGCGGAAAAACAGGGGAGGCCGGCTACACCTTC.